This passage covers 28 T cell receptor beta chains from one sample sequenced in a study of T cell responses to AZD1222 COVID-19 vaccine (dated by TCRdb to the early 2020s). Library creation used the immunoSEQ multiplex PCR assay. Here the immuneACCESS table is served through TCRdb, limited to in-frame sequences with V and J called. Missing clones are a known gap in these copies; in checked studies unresolved V genes cover under half, and the rest lacks a known reason. The sample data list fewer than 200,000 clones, and approximately 88% of these were observed just once. Together, the top ten hold more than 4% of the sample. The sample's time point, from its label and the paper: about 28 days (+/-7) after the second vaccine dose. Here the sequenced sample was peripheral blood, taken 28 days after the second AZD1222 dose. These receptors all stem from an adult who received the AZD1222 COVID-19 vaccine.

The CDR3 DNA reads TGCGCCAGCAGCCAAGATGTAGTTCCGCAGGCTAGGACTGAAGCTTTCTTT. Its translation: CASSQDVVPQARTEAFF. The rearrangement joins TRBV4-3 to TRBJ1-1; D is unclear. There are 17 residues in the CDR3. Deletions cut 0 bases from V and 5 bases from J, with 19 bases between. Germline V CDR1 and CDR2: LGHNA, YSLEER.

The V gene is TRBV2, the J gene TRBJ2-3; D ambiguous. With 11 bases removed from V and 5 bases from J, the gap between germline ends came to 11 bases. The CDR3 is 11 amino acids. Germline V lookup: CDR1 SNHLY, CDR2 FYNNEI. This chain's CDR3 is CAPEARDTQYF. In DNA form, the CDR3 reads TGTGCCCCCGAAGCTCGAGATACGCAGTATTTT.

The J gene is TRBJ2-3, the V gene TRBV5-1, with TRBD2 matching 7 bases. Unmatched junction bases numbered 7, after V lost 7 bases and J lost 2 bases. The germline CDR1 and CDR2 sequences are SGHRS and YFSETQ. CDR3 length equals 14 residues. In DNA, the CDR3 is TGCGCCAGCCAGACTAGCCCCGCCACAGATACGCAGTATTTT. Translated, it gives CASQTSPATDTQYF.

This clone occurred a few times. The chain is built from TRBV27 and TRBJ2-1; 9 bases fit TRBD2. Germline V lookup: CDR1 MNHEY, CDR2 SMNVEV (reference sequence). Unmatched junction bases numbered 21, after V lost 3 bases and J lost 12 bases. The CDR3 contains 18 residues. The CDR3 is CASSFASGGGAIFRGQFF. CDR3 bases: TGTGCCAGCAGTTTTGCATCCGGCGGGGGGGCTATTTTCAGAGGGCAGTTCTTC.

Concerning this clone itself: The sample contains more than one DNA sequence encoding this CDR3. Here the CDR3 DNA reads TGTGCCAGCAGCGTAGGAGGGACAGTGTCCTACGAGCAGTACTTC. Translating gives CASSVGGTVSYEQYF. This chain uses TRBV9 with TRBJ2-7; 7 bases line up with TRBD1. The V gene end was trimmed by 0 bases and the J gene end by 1 base; junction bases not matched to a gene: 4. This CDR3 comprises 15 residues. Germline V lookup: CDR1 SGDLS, CDR2 YYNGEE. Full variable domain (remainder filled in from reference TRBV9 and TRBJ2-7): DSGVTQTPKHLITATGQRVTLRCSPRSGDLSVYWYQQSLDQGLQFLIQYYNGEERAKGNILERFSAQQFPDLHSELNLSSLELGDSALYFCASSVGGTVSYEQYFGPGTRLTVT.

This clone has just a few counts. V is TRBV27 and J is TRBJ1-1, with TRBD1 matching over 7 bases. The junction had 17 bases not matched to a gene; V was cut back by 8 bases and J by 2 bases. Looked up from germline, CDR1 is MNHEY and CDR2 is SMNVEV (reference sequence). The CDR3 length is 17 residues. CDR3 protein: CASRSYDRARRNTEAFF. CDR3 sequence (DNA): TGTGCCAGCCGATCTTACGACAGGGCAAGGAGAAACACTGAAGCTTTCTTT.

CDR3 sequence (DNA): TGTGCCAGCTCACCATTTCAGGGGGATGAGCCCCAGCATTTT. It codes for CASSPFQGDEPQHF. This rearrangement joins TRBV18 to TRBJ1-5, with 7 bases matching TRBD1. J lost 8 bases, V lost 2 bases, and 6 bases had no gene match. The CDR3 is made up of 14 amino acids. Per the germline V gene, CDR1 is KGHSH and CDR2 is LQKENI.

The chain carries TRBV7-9 and TRBJ1-1; 10 bases match TRBD1. This CDR3 contains 14 residues. CDR1 is SEHNR, CDR2 FQNEAQ, per germline (reference sequence). With V trimmed by 4 bases and J by 7 bases, 6 bases remained unmatched. As DNA, the CDR3 is TGTGCCAGCAGCTACCACGGACAGGGGGGTGAAGCTTTCTTT. It specifies CASSYHGQGGEAFF.

The CDR3 spells CASSQQGAGEAFF. The CDR3 nucleotides are TGTGCCAGCAGCCAACAGGGGGCCGGTGAAGCTTTCTTT. J is TRBJ1-1 and V is TRBV3-1 (or the pseudogene TRBV3-2), with TRBD1 matching over 8 bases. The germline CDR1 and CDR2 sequences are LGHDT and YNNKEL (reference sequence). The CDR3 length is 13 residues. V was pared by 2 bases and J by 7 bases, with 3 bases of the junction left unmatched.

This rearrangement joins TRBV2 to TRBJ1-5; 7 bases map to TRBD1. This CDR3 comprises 18 residues. The V gene end was trimmed by 7 bases and the J gene end by 0 bases; junction bases not matched to a gene: 15. The germline gives CDR1 SNHLY, CDR2 FYNNEI. The CDR3 is CASTVAQGTSYSNQPQHF. CDR3 nucleotide sequence: TGTGCCAGCACGGTCGCACAGGGGACATCTTATAGCAATCAGCCCCAGCATTTT. Full variable domain (remainder filled in from reference TRBV2 and TRBJ1-5): EPEVTQTPSHQVTQMGQEVILRCVPISNHLYFYWYRQILGQKVEFLVSFYNNEISEKSEIFDDQFSVERPDGSNFTLKIRSTKLEDSAMYFCASTVAQGTSYSNQPQHFGDGTRLSIL.

The gene calls are TRBV7-6 and TRBJ1-2; possible D gene TRBD1, 6 bases. This CDR3 comprises 16 residues. With 1 base removed from V and 3 bases from J, the gap between germline ends came to 15 bases. The germline V gene encodes CDR1 SGHVS and CDR2 FNYEAQ. DNA for the CDR3: TGTGCCAGCAGCTTAGTCGTGGGGGGCGAGGACTATGGCTACACCTTC. Residues: CASSLVVGGEDYGYTF.

This rearrangement joins TRBV19 to TRBJ2-1, with D possibly TRBD2 on 6 matching bases. CDR1 LNHDA and CDR2 SQIVND come from the germline V gene (reference sequence). The CDR3 runs to 12 residues. V was trimmed by 10 bases and J by 4 bases, leaving 11 bases between them. The CDR3 sequence is CATVGGYNEQFF. In DNA, the CDR3 is TGTGCCACAGTCGGGGGTTACAATGAGCAGTTCTTC.

The chain joins TRBV7-2 to TRBJ2-3; 8 bases agree with TRBD2. J was trimmed by 1 base and V by 5 bases; bases with no gene match: 8. CDR1 and CDR2 from the germline V gene are SGHTA and FQGNSA. This CDR3 has 16 amino acids. This CDR3 is CASSPRGGRGTDTQYF. In DNA, the CDR3 is TGTGCCAGCAGCCCCCGGGGGGGGAGGGGCACAGATACGCAGTATTTT.

J is TRBJ1-5 and V is TRBV30; D might be TRBD1 (6 bases). CDR3 length equals 14 residues. Looked up from germline, CDR1 is GTSNPN and CDR2 is SVGIG (reference sequence). V lost 1 base, J lost 7 bases, and 14 bases lay in between. CDR3 region: CAWSGGRGGQPQHF. CDR3 DNA: TGTGCCTGGAGTGGTGGCAGGGGAGGACAGCCCCAGCATTTT. The whole variable domain, filled in from reference TRBV30 and TRBJ1-5, reads SQTIHQWPATLVQPVGSPLSLECTVEGTSNPNLYWYRQAAGRGLQLLFYSVGIGQISSEVPQNLSASRPQDRQFILSSKKLLLSDSGFYLCAWSGGRGGQPQHFGDGTRLSIL.

The chain employs TRBV7-9 and TRBJ1-4, with a possible D match to TRBD1 (6 bases). Per the germline V gene, CDR1 is SEHNR and CDR2 is FQNEAQ (reference sequence). V shed 2 bases and J shed 1 base, with 11 bases lying between them. The CDR3 totals 16 residues. CDR3 amino acids: CASSLSPGETNEKLFF. CDR3 DNA sequence: TGTGCCAGCAGCTTATCACCAGGGGAAACTAATGAAAAACTGTTTTTT.

The CDR3 DNA is TGTGCCAGCAGCGCTGACAGGGGGAATTCACCCCTCCACTTT. Translating gives CASSADRGNSPLHF. J is TRBJ1-6 and V is TRBV6-5; 9 nucleotides match TRBD1. CDR3 size: 14 residues. V shed 6 bases and J 7 bases; nucleotides not matched to a gene: 4. Germline V lookup: CDR1 MNHEY, CDR2 SVGAGI.

The rearrangement joins TRBV2 to TRBJ1-2; the D is unclear. The CDR3 loop spans 14 amino acids. Germline assignment: CDR1 SNHLY and CDR2 FYNNEI. The germline V and J ends were trimmed by 4 bases and 0 bases, with 9 bases remaining between them. The CDR3 loop is CASSGGPTNYGYTF. CDR3 nucleotide sequence: TGTGCCAGCAGTGGGGGTCCCACTAACTATGGCTACACCTTC.

This rearrangement joins TRBV19 to TRBJ2-3; perhaps TRBD2 as D (6 bases). V lost 3 bases and J 5 bases, leaving 6 bases between the germline ends. Germline values: CDR1 LNHDA, CDR2 SQIVND (reference sequence). The CDR3 consists of 12 residues. The CDR3: CASSISGDTQYF. The CDR3 DNA reads as TGTGCCAGTAGTATTAGCGGAGATACGCAGTATTTT. Using reference TRBV19 and TRBJ2-3 for the parts outside the CDR3, the full variable domain is DGGITQSPKYLFRKEGQNVTLSCEQNLNHDAMYWYRQDPGQGLRLIYYSQIVNDFQKGDIAEGYSVSREKKESFPLTVTSAQKNPTAFYLCASSISGDTQYFGPGTRLTVL.

The chain is built from TRBV3-1 (or the pseudogene TRBV3-2) and TRBJ2-2; D not certain. Between the trimmed V and J ends, which lost 1 base and 5 bases, there was a span of 11 bases. Per germline, CDR1 LGHDT and CDR2 YNNKEL (reference sequence). The CDR3 contains 15 residues. CDR3 bases: TGTGCCAGCAGCCAAGGGGCCCTGGGTACCGGGGAGCTGTTTTTT. It specifies CASSQGALGTGELFF.

This clone was recorded a few times. This rearrangement joins TRBV29-1 to TRBJ1-1, with D hard to call. The germline V and J ends were trimmed by 4 bases and 4 bases, with 7 bases remaining between them. Germline CDR1 and CDR2: SQVTM and ANQGSEA. This CDR3 spans 11 amino acids. CDR3 sequence reads: CSVADLTEAFF. The CDR3 DNA reads as TGCAGCGTTGCTGATCTCACTGAAGCTTTCTTT.

The V and J genes are TRBV2 and TRBJ1-2, with a possible D match to TRBD1 (5 bases). Germline lookup yields CDR1 SNHLY and CDR2 FYNNEI. The CDR3 has 15 residues. Trimming shortened V by 5 bases and J by 7 bases, and 20 bases separated the two germline ends. Here the CDR3 DNA reads TGTGCCAGCAGTCTCGTCCGACAGTACTCGGGTGGCTACACCTTC. This sequence encodes CASSLVRQYSGGYTF.

The V and J genes are TRBV20-1 and TRBJ2-5; D remains unclear. Germline CDR1 and CDR2: DFQATT and SNEGSKA (reference sequence). The CDR3 runs 11 residues. Trimming removed 3 bases at V and 5 bases at J, with 7 bases between. In nucleotides, the CDR3 is TGCAGTGCTAGTGGGCCGGAGACCCAGTACTTC. Its protein product is CSASGPETQYF.

This clone was detected once. J is TRBJ1-1 and V is TRBV7-2; D gene ambiguous. This CDR3 contains 15 residues. Deletions cut 4 bases from V and 0 bases from J, with 12 bases between. The germline V gene encodes CDR1 SGHTA and CDR2 FQGNSA. CDR3 nucleotide sequence: TGTGCCAGCAGCTCGCTCGCCGCCTTGAACACTGAAGCTTTCTTT. It codes for CASSSLAALNTEAFF.

The chain is built from TRBV5-8 and TRBJ2-1; TRBD2 agrees at 7 bases. V lost 7 bases to trimming and J lost 1 base; unmatched junction nucleotides: 8. The germline CDR1 and CDR2 sequences are SGHTS and YDEGEE. CDR3 length equals 15 residues. The CDR3 reads CASGYWGGSYNEQFF. The CDR3 bases are TGTGCCAGCGGTTATTGGGGGGGATCCTACAATGAGCAGTTCTTC.

J is TRBJ1-2 and V is TRBV19; D unclear. With 2 bases removed from V and 8 bases from J, the gap between germline ends came to 9 bases. The CDR3 consists of 12 residues. Germline CDR1 LNHDA, CDR2 SQIVND (reference sequence). The CDR3 here is CASSIPGWGYTF. DNA of the CDR3: TGTGCCAGTAGTATACCTGGGTGGGGCTACACCTTC.

V usage is TRBV6-5 and J usage is TRBJ2-2, with 8 bases matching TRBD2. The CDR3 runs to 13 residues. V lost 7 bases, J lost 6 bases, and 4 bases stayed unmatched. Looked up from germline, CDR1 is MNHEY and CDR2 is SVGAGI. In DNA form, the CDR3 reads TGTGCCAGCACCCCCGGGGGGGCCGGGGAGCTGTTTTTT. It translates to CASTPGGAGELFF.

The chain recombines TRBV4-3 with TRBJ1-2; perhaps TRBD1 as D (5 bases). The germline V and J ends were trimmed by 1 base and 8 bases, with 17 bases remaining between them. There are 15 residues in the CDR3. The germline CDR1 and CDR2 sequences are LGHNA and YSLEER. CDR3 sequence reads: CASSQVSLRDKGYTF. CDR3 nucleotide sequence: TGCGCCAGCAGCCAAGTTTCACTCAGGGATAAAGGCTACACCTTC.

V is TRBV7-9 and J is TRBJ2-3; perhaps TRBD2 as D (5 bases). The CDR3 totals 14 residues. The V end was cut by 4 bases, the J end by 6 bases, with 14 bases between. Germline loops: CDR1 SEHNR, CDR2 FQNEAQ (reference sequence). In nucleotides, the CDR3 is TGTGCCAGCAGCTACAGCCTGGACTGGGATACGCAGTATTTT. Translating it yields CASSYSLDWDTQYF.